These 32 T cell receptor beta chains originate from one sample sequenced in a study of blood T cells in healthy people across ages. The use of a sample-barcoded 5' primer and a J-beta primer mix characterized a second PCR of 7 to 11 cycles. TCRdb used MiXCR to reprocess the 5' RACE reads, holding one entry per CDR3 protein. Of 1.5 million or so distinct CDR3 sequences listed, roughly 43% are singletons. Sequencing was carried out using blood. Source of these receptors: a young woman in good health.

CDR3 DNA sequence: TGCGCCAGCAGAGGGACAGGGGCTCATCAAGAGACCCAGTACTTC. Its protein product is CASRGTGAHQETQYF. V usage is TRBV5-1 and J usage is TRBJ2-5, with TRBD1 matching 10 bases. Trimming cost V 5 bases and J 2 bases; bases outside gene matches: 6. The CDR3 totals 15 residues. Per the germline V gene, CDR1 is SGHRS and CDR2 is YFSETQ.

This clonotype showed up just a few times. V usage is TRBV10-3 and J usage is TRBJ2-3; 10 bases are a match to TRBD2. This CDR3 spans 15 amino acids. From germline, CDR1 is ENHRY and CDR2 SYGVKD. The J segment lost 4 bases and the V segment lost 5 bases, leaving 6 bases of the junction unmatched. CDR3 sequence reads: CAISKREGPPDTQYF. The CDR3 coding sequence is TGTGCCATCAGTAAGCGGGAGGGCCCCCCAGATACGCAGTATTTT.

CDR3 region: CASSSWRFYEQYF. The CDR3, as DNA: TGTGCCAGCAGTTCCTGGAGGTTCTACGAGCAGTACTTC. J is TRBJ2-7 and V is TRBV28; TRBD2 might be the D (5 bases). V dropped 4 bases and J dropped 3 bases, with 10 bases sitting between them. CDR3 length: 13 amino acids. Germline V gene lookup returns CDR1 MDHEN and CDR2 SYDVKM. Using reference TRBV28 and TRBJ2-7 for the parts outside the CDR3, the full variable domain is DVKVTQSSRYLVKRTGEKVFLECVQDMDHENMFWYRQDPGLGLRLIYFSYDVKMKEKGDIPEGYSVSREKKERFSLILESASTNQTSMYLCASSSWRFYEQYFGPGTRLTVT.

The rearrangement uses TRBV7-9 and TRBJ1-1, with a possible D match to TRBD1 (6 bases). Germline V gives CDR1 SEHNR, CDR2 FQNEAQ (reference sequence). The V end lost 5 bases, the J end lost 1 base, and 14 bases lay between the germline ends. The CDR3 spans 15 residues. Here the CDR3 DNA reads TGTGCCAGCAGCACAGACAGGAATTCGAACACTGAAGCTTTCTTT. This sequence encodes CASSTDRNSNTEAFF.

The chain links TRBV7-2 to TRBJ2-5, with TRBD2 identical over 11 bases. Germline trimming cut 5 bases from V and 4 bases from J; bases unmatched to any gene: 6. Germline CDR1 is SGHTA and CDR2 is FQGNSA. This CDR3 spans 15 amino acids. The CDR3 is CASSRTSGSVETQYF. DNA for the CDR3: TGTGCCAGCAGCAGAACTAGCGGGAGTGTAGAGACCCAGTACTTC.

This clonotype showed up just a few times. The chain is built from TRBV7-9 and TRBJ2-3, with D hard to call. Trimming shortened V by 5 bases and J by 4 bases, and 13 bases separated the two germline ends. The length of the CDR3 is 14 residues. Germline CDR1 SEHNR, CDR2 FQNEAQ (reference sequence). This CDR3 is CASSARSSADTQYF. The DNA of the CDR3 is TGTGCCAGCAGCGCCCGGAGCTCGGCAGATACGCAGTATTTT.

V is TRBV7-9 and J is TRBJ1-4; no definite D call. This CDR3 comprises 16 residues. Germline CDR1 is SEHNR and CDR2 is FQNEAQ (reference sequence). The V gene lost 1 base and the J gene lost 4 bases, with 13 bases spanning the gap. CDR3 sequence reads: CASSLDSWYSNEKLFF. Here the CDR3 DNA reads TGTGCCAGCAGCTTAGACAGTTGGTACAGTAATGAAAAACTGTTTTTT.

Notes on this clonotype: One end of the junction fails to match germline, which may point to a read error. The chain recombines TRBV7-3 with TRBJ2-1; TRBD2 is a possible D gene (5 bases). CDR3 length: 17 amino acids. Germline V CDR1 and CDR2: SGHTA, FQGTGA. The CDR3 reads CDSSLGRGYSSYNEQFF. The CDR3 DNA sequence: TGTGACAGCAGCTTAGGTAGAGGGTATAGCTCCTACAATGAGCAGTTCTTC.

The J gene is TRBJ2-1, the V gene TRBV25-1, with D unresolved. The V gene lost 8 bases and the J gene lost 9 bases, with 20 bases spanning the gap. This CDR3 spans 14 amino acids. Germline V gene sequence: CDR1 MGHDK, CDR2 SYGVNS. CDR3 region: CASEREVGNSEQFF. CDR3 DNA: TGTGCCAGCGAGAGAGAAGTGGGCAATAGTGAGCAGTTCTTC.

This sequence joins TRBV4-1 and TRBJ1-5; maybe TRBD1 (6 bases). The CDR3 is 13 residues long. V was trimmed by 0 bases and J by 13 bases, leaving 13 bases between them. Germline loops: CDR1 MGHRA, CDR2 YSYEKL. CDR3 in amino acids: CASSQEGQGKQHF. CDR3 sequence (DNA): TGCGCCAGCAGCCAAGAGGGACAAGGGAAGCAGCATTTT.

On this clonotype: A junction end diverges from the germline sequence, so it may reflect a read error. This rearrangement joins TRBV7-6 to TRBJ2-7, with a tentative D call TRBD1 (5 bases). Germline V lookup: CDR1 SGHVS, CDR2 FNYEAQ. This CDR3 has 15 residues. This CDR3 is CASSLGPGNSYKQYF. DNA for the CDR3: TGTGCCAGCAGCTTAGGACCAGGGAACTCCTACAAGCAGTACTTC.

The chain uses TRBV5-1 and TRBJ1-1, with D tentatively TRBD1 (5 bases). Looked up from germline, CDR1 is SGHRS and CDR2 is YFSETQ. The V end was cut by 3 bases, the J end by 0 bases, with 18 bases between. This CDR3 is 17 amino acids long. The CDR3 sequence: CASSWHPGDSMNTEAFF. The CDR3 DNA reads as TGCGCCAGCAGCTGGCACCCGGGGGACTCCATGAACACTGAAGCTTTCTTT.

This clonotype was picked up a small number of times. This chain connects TRBV7-9 to TRBJ2-1; D gene unclear. Germline CDR1 is SEHNR and CDR2 is FQNEAQ (reference sequence). The V gene lost 5 bases and the J gene lost 8 bases, with 19 bases spanning the gap. The CDR3 sequence is 15 residues long. As DNA, the CDR3 is TGTGCCAGCAGCCAAACTACACCATACAGCGATGAGCAGTTCTTC. It is translated as CASSQTTPYSDEQFF.

As regards this clonotype: A much bigger clone sits one base away, suggesting this may be a read error. This sequence joins TRBV27 and TRBJ2-7; a possible D gene is TRBD2 (5 bases). This CDR3 is 14 amino acids long. Trimming removed 3 bases from V and 10 bases from J, with 19 bases in between. Germline assignment: CDR1 MNHEY and CDR2 SMNVEV (reference sequence). Here the CDR3 reads CASSFRSTQEAQYF. Here the CDR3 DNA reads TGTGCCAGCAGTTTTCGTAGCACTCAGGAGGCCCAGTACTTC.

For this clonotype: Likely a read error: the CDR3 ends without its conserved phenylalanine or tryptophan. The genes are TRBV25-1 and TRBJ2-1; unclear D gene. Trimming pared 1 base from V and 6 bases from J, leaving 13 bases between. The CDR3 covers 15 residues. CDR1 MGHDK and CDR2 SYGVNS come from the germline V gene. CDR3 sequence: CASSELRASGNEQFL. As DNA, the CDR3 is TGTGCCAGCAGTGAATTACGGGCGTCCGGCAATGAGCAGTTCTTA.

In regard to this clonotype: The junction departs from germline at one end; a sequencing error may be responsible. The chain carries TRBV18 and TRBJ2-3; D may correspond to TRBD1 or TRBD2 (5 bases each). The CDR3 consists of 16 residues. Germline CDR1 reads KGHSH; CDR2 reads LQKENI. For the CDR3, the DNA is TGTGCCAGCTCACCTAACGGGGCCAGACGCACAAATACGCAGTATTTT. It specifies CASSPNGARRTNTQYF.

This clonotype showed up just a few times. This sequence joins TRBV9 and TRBJ2-5; no definite D call. The germline V gene has CDR1 SGDLS and CDR2 YYNGEE. CDR3 length: 14 amino acids. Trimming took off 4 bases at V and 4 bases at J, with 14 bases between the two ends. The CDR3 is CASSSGRSGETQYF. The CDR3 coding sequence is TGTGCCAGCAGCTCCGGACGTTCCGGAGAGACCCAGTACTTC.

With regard to this clonotype: At one end the junction does not follow the germline gene, possibly because of a read error. The chain combines TRBV6-1 with TRBJ1-2; 7 positions agree with TRBD1. There are 13 residues in the CDR3. CDR1 MNHNS and CDR2 SASEGT come from the germline V gene. The DNA for the CDR3 is TGTGTCAGCAGACAGGGTGGCGTCAATGGCTACACCTTC. It encodes CVSRQGGVNGYTF.

The CDR3 nucleotides read TGTGCCAGCAGTTTAAGGGCAGACCCCTACGAGCAGTACTTC. It encodes CASSLRADPYEQYF. This sequence joins TRBV28 and TRBJ2-5; no clear D gene. With the DNA end fitting TRBJ2-7 better, the J assignment may be wrong. The CDR3 spans 14 residues. Per the germline V gene, CDR1 is MDHEN and CDR2 is SYDVKM.

The V gene is TRBV19, the J gene TRBJ2-1; D gene ambiguous. The CDR3 is 14 residues long. Trimming shortened V by 1 base and J by 6 bases, and 10 bases separated the two germline ends. Germline lookup yields CDR1 LNHDA and CDR2 SQIVND (reference sequence). The CDR3 coding sequence is TGTGCCAGTAGTATAGGGACCGATGCCAATGAGCAGTTCTTC. Its translation: CASSIGTDANEQFF. The whole variable domain, filled in from reference TRBV19 and TRBJ2-1, reads DGGITQSPKYLFRKEGQNVTLSCEQNLNHDAMYWYRQDPGQGLRLIYYSQIVNDFQKGDIAEGYSVSREKKESFPLTVTSAQKNPTAFYLCASSIGTDANEQFFGPGTRLTVL.

To note about this clonotype: One end of the junction is discordant with germline, which a read error may explain. The chain is built from TRBV10-3 and TRBJ2-6; the D gene is possibly TRBD1 (5 bases). The germline V gene has CDR1 ENHRY and CDR2 SYGVKD. The CDR3 has 12 residues. The CDR3 nucleotides are TGTGCCATCAGCCCTGGGGCCAACGTCCTCACTTTC. Translating it yields CAISPGANVLTF.

This clonotype showed up just a few times. The chain carries TRBV9 and TRBJ2-1; 11 nucleotides agree with TRBD1. The CDR3 is made up of 16 amino acids. J lost 2 bases, V lost 2 bases, and 3 bases had no gene match. CDR1 and CDR2 from the germline V gene are SGDLS and YYNGEE. CDR3 amino acids: CASSVSGQGAYNEQFF. CDR3 in DNA: TGTGCCAGCAGCGTTTCGGGACAGGGGGCCTACAATGAGCAGTTCTTC.

This clonotype was counted only a few times. CDR3 amino acids: CSARAVSSYNEQFF. The CDR3 region has the DNA TGCAGTGCTAGAGCCGTTAGCTCCTACAATGAGCAGTTCTTC. The chain combines TRBV20-1 with TRBJ2-1; D remains ambiguous. Germline V gene sequence: CDR1 DFQATT, CDR2 SNEGSKA (reference sequence). Between the trimmed V and J ends, which lost 1 base and 0 bases, there was a span of 7 bases. The length of the CDR3 is 14 residues.

The chain joins TRBV20-1 to TRBJ1-1; D remains ambiguous. The CDR3 extends over 12 amino acids. CDR1 and CDR2 from the germline V gene are DFQATT and SNEGSKA (reference sequence). The V end was cut by 5 bases, the J end by 2 bases, with 9 bases between. The CDR3 region is CSAPRSNTEAFF. CDR3 coding DNA: TGCAGTGCTCCCAGGAGCAACACTGAAGCTTTCTTT.

This clonotype was seen only once. The genes are TRBV5-1 and TRBJ2-7; D remains ambiguous. CDR3 length: 15 residues. Germline V gene data show CDR1 as SGHRS and CDR2 as YFSETQ. Trimming took 0 bases from V and 7 from J, leaving 17 bases between them. The CDR3 DNA reads as TGCGCCAGCAGCTTGGATTCGGCTAGTCGGAATGAGCAGTACTTC. Encoded protein: CASSLDSASRNEQYF. The full variable domain, in which reference TRBV5-1 and TRBJ2-7 provide the parts outside the CDR3, is KAGVTQTPRYLIKTRGQQVTLSCSPISGHRSVSWYQQTPGQGLQFLFEYFSETQRNKGNFPGRFSGRQFSNSRSEMNVSTLELGDSALYLCASSLDSASRNEQYFGPGTRLTVT.

Concerning this clonotype: No DNA is shown, since the ends of the CDR3 on it are uncertain; the CDR3 is the one TCRdb lists. The chain combines TRBV5-1 with TRBJ2-5; the DNA was not compared with TRBD2, the D call given in the table. With termini counted, the CDR3 has 15 amino acids. Germline V lookup: CDR1 SGHRS, CDR2 YFSETQ. The CDR3: CASSFGPGDQETQYF.

This sequence joins TRBV7-2 and TRBJ2-1; D is unclear. From germline, CDR1 is SGHTA and CDR2 FQGNSA. The CDR3 extends over 13 amino acids. V lost 5 bases and J 7 bases, leaving 12 bases between the germline ends. The CDR3 DNA reads TGTGCCAGCAGCCCACAGCTAAGAAATGAGCAGTTCTTC. Translated, it gives CASSPQLRNEQFF. Supplemented by reference TRBV7-2 and TRBJ2-1, the full variable domain reads GAGVSQSPSNKVTEKGKDVELRCDPISGHTALYWYRQSLGQGLEFLIYFQGNSAPDKSGLPSDRFSAERTGGSVSTLTIQRTQQEDSAVYLCASSPQLRNEQFFGPGTRLTVL.

This clonotype has a handful of counts. V is TRBV4-2 and J is TRBJ2-3; 8 nucleotides match TRBD2. The CDR3 is 18 residues long. Germline V lookup: CDR1 LGHNA, CDR2 YNFKEQ. V trimming: 3 bases; J trimming: 3 bases; junction bases outside the gene matches: 14. CDR3 bases: TGTGCCAGCAGCCAGTTCGGAAGAGGCGGGAGGCGTACAGATACGCAGTATTTT. It encodes CASSQFGRGGRRTDTQYF.

The chain recombines TRBV29-1 with TRBJ1-1, with a possible D match to TRBD1 (5 bases). Trimming removed 7 bases at V and 3 bases at J, with 12 bases between. The CDR3 consists of 12 residues. Germline CDR1 and CDR2: SQVTM and ANQGSEA. In DNA, the CDR3 is TGCAGCGCTGACAGACCAGACACTGAAGCTTTCTTT. This encodes CSADRPDTEAFF.

CDR3 residues: CASSLGQEVFNEQYF. The CDR3 DNA follows: TGTGCCAGCAGCTTAGGACAGGAGGTTTTCAATGAGCAGTACTTC. The chain has TRBV7-2 and TRBJ2-5; perhaps TRBD1 as D (6 bases). This CDR3 contains 15 residues. CDR1 and CDR2 (germline): SGHTA, FQGNSA. Between the trimmed V and J ends, which lost 1 base and 11 bases, there was a span of 20 bases.

This clonotype was seen a single time. Being one base from a much bigger clone, this may be a read error. The chain links TRBV29-1 to TRBJ1-2; D might be TRBD1 (6 bases). The CDR3 contains 13 residues. CDR1 and CDR2 from the germline V gene are SQVTM and ANQGSEA. For the CDR3, the DNA is TGCAGCGGCAAACAGGGAGAAGGGCGCGGCTACGCCTTC. This gives the protein CSGKQGEGRGYAF.

J is TRBJ1-2 and V is TRBV27; D is uncertain. CDR1 is MNHEY, CDR2 SMNVEV, per germline (reference sequence). Trimming left V 5 bases short and J 3 bases short, with 19 bases between. The CDR3 is made up of 16 amino acids. CDR3 residues: CASSRSERFGDYGYTF. CDR3 bases: TGTGCCAGCAGTCGTTCTGAACGCTTCGGGGACTATGGCTACACCTTC.